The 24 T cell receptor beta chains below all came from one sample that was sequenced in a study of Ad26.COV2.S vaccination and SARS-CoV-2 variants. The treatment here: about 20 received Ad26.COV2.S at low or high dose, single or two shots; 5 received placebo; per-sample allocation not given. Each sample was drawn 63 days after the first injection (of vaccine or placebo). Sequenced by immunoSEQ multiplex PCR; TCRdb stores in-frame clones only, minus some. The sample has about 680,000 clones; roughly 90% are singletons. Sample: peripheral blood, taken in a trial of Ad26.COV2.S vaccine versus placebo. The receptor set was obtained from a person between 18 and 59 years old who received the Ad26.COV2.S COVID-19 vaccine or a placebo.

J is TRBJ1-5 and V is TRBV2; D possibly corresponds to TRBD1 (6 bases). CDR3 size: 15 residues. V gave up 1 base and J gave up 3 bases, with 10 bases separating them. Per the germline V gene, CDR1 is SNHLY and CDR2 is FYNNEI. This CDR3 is CASSEGGADNQPQHF. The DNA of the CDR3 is TGTGCCAGCAGTGAAGGGGGGGCTGACAATCAGCCCCAGCATTTT. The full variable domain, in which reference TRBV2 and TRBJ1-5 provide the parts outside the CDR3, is EPEVTQTPSHQVTQMGQEVILRCVPISNHLYFYWYRQILGQKVEFLVSFYNNEISEKSEIFDDQFSVERPDGSNFTLKIRSTKLEDSAMYFCASSEGGADNQPQHFGDGTRLSIL.

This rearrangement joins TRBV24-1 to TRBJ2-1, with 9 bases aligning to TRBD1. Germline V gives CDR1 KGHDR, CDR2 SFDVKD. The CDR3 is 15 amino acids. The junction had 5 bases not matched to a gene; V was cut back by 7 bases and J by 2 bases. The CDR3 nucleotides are TGTGCCACCAGGCCCGGGACAGGGACCTACAATGAGCAGTTCTTC. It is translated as CATRPGTGTYNEQFF.

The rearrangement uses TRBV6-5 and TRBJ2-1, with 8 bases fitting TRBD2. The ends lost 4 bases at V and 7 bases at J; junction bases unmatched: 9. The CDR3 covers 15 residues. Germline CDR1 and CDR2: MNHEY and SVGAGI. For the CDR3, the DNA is TGTGCCAGCAGTTTCGGGGGGGGCCGATCGAATGAGCAGTTCTTC. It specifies CASSFGGGRSNEQFF.

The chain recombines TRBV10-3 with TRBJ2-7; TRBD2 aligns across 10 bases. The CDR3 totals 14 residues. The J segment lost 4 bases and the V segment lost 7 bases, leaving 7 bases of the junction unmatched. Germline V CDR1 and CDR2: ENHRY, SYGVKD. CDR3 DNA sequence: TGTGCCATCACCAGGACTAGCGGAAAATACGAGCAGTACTTC. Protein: CAITRTSGKYEQYF.

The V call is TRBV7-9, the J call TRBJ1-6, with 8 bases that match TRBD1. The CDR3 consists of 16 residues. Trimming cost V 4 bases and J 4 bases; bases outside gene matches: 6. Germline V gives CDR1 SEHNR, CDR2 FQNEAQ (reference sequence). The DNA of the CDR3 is TGTGCCAGCAGCTCCCGGGACAGGCTGTATAATTCACCCCTCCACTTT. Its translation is CASSSRDRLYNSPLHF.

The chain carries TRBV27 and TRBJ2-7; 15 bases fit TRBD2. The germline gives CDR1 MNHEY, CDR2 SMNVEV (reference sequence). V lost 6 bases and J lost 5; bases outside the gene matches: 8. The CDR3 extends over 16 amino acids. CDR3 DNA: TGTGCCAGCAGCGGATGGGGGACTAGCGGGGGGAACGAGCAGTACTTC. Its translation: CASSGWGTSGGNEQYF.

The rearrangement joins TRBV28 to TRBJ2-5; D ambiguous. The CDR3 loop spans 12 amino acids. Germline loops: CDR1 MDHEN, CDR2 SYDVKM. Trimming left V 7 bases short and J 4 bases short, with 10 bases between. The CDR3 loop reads CASNTRGETQYF. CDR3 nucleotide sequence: TGTGCCAGCAATACGAGAGGAGAGACCCAGTACTTC.

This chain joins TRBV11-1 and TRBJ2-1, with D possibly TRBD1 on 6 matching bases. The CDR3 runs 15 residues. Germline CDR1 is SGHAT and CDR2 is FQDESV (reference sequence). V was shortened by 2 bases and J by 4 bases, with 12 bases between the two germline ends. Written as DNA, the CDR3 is TGTGCCAGCAGCTTAAAGGGGGACGATTACAATGAGCAGTTCTTC. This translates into CASSLKGDDYNEQFF.

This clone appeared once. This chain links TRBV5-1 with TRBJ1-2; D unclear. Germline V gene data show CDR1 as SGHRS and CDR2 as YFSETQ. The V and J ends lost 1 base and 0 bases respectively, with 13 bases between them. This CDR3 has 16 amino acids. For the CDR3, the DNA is TGCGCCAGCAGCTTGTCCCCGGACGTTTCTAACTATGGCTACACCTTC. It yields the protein CASSLSPDVSNYGYTF. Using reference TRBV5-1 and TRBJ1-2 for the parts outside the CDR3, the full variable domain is KAGVTQTPRYLIKTRGQQVTLSCSPISGHRSVSWYQQTPGQGLQFLFEYFSETQRNKGNFPGRFSGRQFSNSRSEMNVSTLELGDSALYLCASSLSPDVSNYGYTFGSGTRLTVV.

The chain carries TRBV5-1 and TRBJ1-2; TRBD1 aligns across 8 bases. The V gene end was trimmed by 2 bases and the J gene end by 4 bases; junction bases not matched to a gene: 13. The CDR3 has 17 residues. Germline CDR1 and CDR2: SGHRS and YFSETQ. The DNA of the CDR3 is TGCGCCAGCAGCTTTGCAGGGGGCGCAAGCTCGGGCTATGGCTACACCTTC. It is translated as CASSFAGGASSGYGYTF. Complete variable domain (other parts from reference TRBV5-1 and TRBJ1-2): KAGVTQTPRYLIKTRGQQVTLSCSPISGHRSVSWYQQTPGQGLQFLFEYFSETQRNKGNFPGRFSGRQFSNSRSEMNVSTLELGDSALYLCASSFAGGASSGYGYTFGSGTRLTVV.

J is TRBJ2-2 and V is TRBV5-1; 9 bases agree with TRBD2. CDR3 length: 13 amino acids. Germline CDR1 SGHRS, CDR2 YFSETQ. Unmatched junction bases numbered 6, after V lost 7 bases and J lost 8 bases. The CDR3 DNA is TGCGCCAGCGGAAAAGCGGGAGGTGGGGAGCTGTTTTTT. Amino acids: CASGKAGGGELFF.

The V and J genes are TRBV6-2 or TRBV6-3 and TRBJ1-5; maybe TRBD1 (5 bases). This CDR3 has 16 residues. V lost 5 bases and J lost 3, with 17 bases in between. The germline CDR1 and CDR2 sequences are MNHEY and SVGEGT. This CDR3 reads CASSHDPGHLNQPQHF. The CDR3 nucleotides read TGTGCCAGCAGTCACGACCCCGGACACCTCAATCAGCCCCAGCATTTT.

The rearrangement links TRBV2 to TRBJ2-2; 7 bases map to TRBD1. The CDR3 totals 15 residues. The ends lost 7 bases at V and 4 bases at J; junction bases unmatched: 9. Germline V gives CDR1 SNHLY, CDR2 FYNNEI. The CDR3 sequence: CASTKTGEGTGELFF. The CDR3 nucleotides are TGTGCCAGCACTAAAACAGGGGAAGGCACCGGGGAGCTGTTTTTT. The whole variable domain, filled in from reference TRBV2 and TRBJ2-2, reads EPEVTQTPSHQVTQMGQEVILRCVPISNHLYFYWYRQILGQKVEFLVSFYNNEISEKSEIFDDQFSVERPDGSNFTLKIRSTKLEDSAMYFCASTKTGEGTGELFFGEGSRLTVL.

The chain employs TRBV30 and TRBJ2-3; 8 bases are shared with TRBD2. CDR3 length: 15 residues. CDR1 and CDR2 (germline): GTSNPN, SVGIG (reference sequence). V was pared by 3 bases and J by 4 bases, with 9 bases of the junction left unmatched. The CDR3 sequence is CAWSRSAGVSDTQYF. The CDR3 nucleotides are TGTGCCTGGAGCCGTTCAGCGGGGGTGTCAGATACGCAGTATTTT.

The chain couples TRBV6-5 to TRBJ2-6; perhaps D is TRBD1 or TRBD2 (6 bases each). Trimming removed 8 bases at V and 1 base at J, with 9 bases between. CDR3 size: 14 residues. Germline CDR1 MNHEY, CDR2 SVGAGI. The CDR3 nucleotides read TGTGCCAGCCGAGGGGGGTCTGGGGCCAACGTCCTGACTTTC. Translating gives CASRGGSGANVLTF.

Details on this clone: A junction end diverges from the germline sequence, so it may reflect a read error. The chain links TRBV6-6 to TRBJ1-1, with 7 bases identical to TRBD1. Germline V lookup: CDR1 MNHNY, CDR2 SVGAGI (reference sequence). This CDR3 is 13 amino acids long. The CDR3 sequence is CASSAPGQIFILF. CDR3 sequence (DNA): TGTGCCAGCAGTGCACCGGGACAGATCTTTATACTCTTT.

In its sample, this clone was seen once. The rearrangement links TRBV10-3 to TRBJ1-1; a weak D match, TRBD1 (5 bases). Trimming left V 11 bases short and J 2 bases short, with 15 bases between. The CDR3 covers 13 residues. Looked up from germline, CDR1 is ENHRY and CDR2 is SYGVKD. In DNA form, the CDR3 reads TGTGCCTCTAGGCGGGGGGATAACACTGAAGCTTTCTTT. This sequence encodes CASRRGDNTEAFF.

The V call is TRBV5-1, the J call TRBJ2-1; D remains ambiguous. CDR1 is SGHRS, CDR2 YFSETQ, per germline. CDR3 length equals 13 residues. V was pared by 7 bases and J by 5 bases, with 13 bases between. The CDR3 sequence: CASGSIRHNEQFF. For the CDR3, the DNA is TGCGCCAGCGGATCAATCAGGCACAATGAGCAGTTCTTC.

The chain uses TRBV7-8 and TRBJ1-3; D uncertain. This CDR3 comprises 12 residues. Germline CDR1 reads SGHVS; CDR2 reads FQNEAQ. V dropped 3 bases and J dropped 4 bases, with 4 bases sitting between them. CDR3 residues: CASSLDGNTIYF. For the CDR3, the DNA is TGTGCCAGCAGCTTGGACGGAAACACCATATATTTT.

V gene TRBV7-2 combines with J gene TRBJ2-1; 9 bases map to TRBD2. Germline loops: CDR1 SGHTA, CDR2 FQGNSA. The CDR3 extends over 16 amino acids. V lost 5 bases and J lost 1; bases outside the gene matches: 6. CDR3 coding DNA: TGTGCCAGCAGCCGCGGGGGGGCGGGGTCCTACAATGAGCAGTTCTTC. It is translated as CASSRGGAGSYNEQFF.

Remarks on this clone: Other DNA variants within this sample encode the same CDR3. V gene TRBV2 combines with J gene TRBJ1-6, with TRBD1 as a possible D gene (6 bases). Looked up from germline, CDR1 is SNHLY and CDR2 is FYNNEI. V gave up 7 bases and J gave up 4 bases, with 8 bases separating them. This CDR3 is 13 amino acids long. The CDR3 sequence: CASNTGYNSPLHF. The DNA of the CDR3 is TGTGCCAGCAATACAGGGTATAATTCACCCCTCCACTTT. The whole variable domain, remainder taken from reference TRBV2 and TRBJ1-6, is EPEVTQTPSHQVTQMGQEVILRCVPISNHLYFYWYRQILGQKVEFLVSFYNNEISEKSEIFDDQFSVERPDGSNFTLKIRSTKLEDSAMYFCASNTGYNSPLHFGNGTRLTVT.

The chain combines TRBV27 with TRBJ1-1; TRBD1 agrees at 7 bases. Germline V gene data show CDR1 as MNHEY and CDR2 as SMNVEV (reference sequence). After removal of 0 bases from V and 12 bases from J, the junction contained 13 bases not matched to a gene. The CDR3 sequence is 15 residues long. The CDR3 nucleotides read TGTGCCAGCAGTTTATCCCCACTCAACAGGGGAGCGACTTTCTTT. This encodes CASSLSPLNRGATFF.

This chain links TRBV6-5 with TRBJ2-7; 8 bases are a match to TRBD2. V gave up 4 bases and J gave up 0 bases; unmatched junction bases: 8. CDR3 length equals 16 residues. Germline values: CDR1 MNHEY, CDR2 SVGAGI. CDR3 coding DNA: TGTGCCAGCAGTTTTTCGACTAGCGAAAACTCCTACGAGCAGTACTTC. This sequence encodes CASSFSTSENSYEQYF.

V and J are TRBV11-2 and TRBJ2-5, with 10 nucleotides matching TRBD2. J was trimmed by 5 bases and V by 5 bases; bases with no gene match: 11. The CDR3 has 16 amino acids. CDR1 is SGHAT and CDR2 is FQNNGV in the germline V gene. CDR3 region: CASSHFPTSGDETQYF. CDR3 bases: TGTGCCAGCAGCCACTTCCCCACTAGCGGGGACGAGACCCAGTACTTC.